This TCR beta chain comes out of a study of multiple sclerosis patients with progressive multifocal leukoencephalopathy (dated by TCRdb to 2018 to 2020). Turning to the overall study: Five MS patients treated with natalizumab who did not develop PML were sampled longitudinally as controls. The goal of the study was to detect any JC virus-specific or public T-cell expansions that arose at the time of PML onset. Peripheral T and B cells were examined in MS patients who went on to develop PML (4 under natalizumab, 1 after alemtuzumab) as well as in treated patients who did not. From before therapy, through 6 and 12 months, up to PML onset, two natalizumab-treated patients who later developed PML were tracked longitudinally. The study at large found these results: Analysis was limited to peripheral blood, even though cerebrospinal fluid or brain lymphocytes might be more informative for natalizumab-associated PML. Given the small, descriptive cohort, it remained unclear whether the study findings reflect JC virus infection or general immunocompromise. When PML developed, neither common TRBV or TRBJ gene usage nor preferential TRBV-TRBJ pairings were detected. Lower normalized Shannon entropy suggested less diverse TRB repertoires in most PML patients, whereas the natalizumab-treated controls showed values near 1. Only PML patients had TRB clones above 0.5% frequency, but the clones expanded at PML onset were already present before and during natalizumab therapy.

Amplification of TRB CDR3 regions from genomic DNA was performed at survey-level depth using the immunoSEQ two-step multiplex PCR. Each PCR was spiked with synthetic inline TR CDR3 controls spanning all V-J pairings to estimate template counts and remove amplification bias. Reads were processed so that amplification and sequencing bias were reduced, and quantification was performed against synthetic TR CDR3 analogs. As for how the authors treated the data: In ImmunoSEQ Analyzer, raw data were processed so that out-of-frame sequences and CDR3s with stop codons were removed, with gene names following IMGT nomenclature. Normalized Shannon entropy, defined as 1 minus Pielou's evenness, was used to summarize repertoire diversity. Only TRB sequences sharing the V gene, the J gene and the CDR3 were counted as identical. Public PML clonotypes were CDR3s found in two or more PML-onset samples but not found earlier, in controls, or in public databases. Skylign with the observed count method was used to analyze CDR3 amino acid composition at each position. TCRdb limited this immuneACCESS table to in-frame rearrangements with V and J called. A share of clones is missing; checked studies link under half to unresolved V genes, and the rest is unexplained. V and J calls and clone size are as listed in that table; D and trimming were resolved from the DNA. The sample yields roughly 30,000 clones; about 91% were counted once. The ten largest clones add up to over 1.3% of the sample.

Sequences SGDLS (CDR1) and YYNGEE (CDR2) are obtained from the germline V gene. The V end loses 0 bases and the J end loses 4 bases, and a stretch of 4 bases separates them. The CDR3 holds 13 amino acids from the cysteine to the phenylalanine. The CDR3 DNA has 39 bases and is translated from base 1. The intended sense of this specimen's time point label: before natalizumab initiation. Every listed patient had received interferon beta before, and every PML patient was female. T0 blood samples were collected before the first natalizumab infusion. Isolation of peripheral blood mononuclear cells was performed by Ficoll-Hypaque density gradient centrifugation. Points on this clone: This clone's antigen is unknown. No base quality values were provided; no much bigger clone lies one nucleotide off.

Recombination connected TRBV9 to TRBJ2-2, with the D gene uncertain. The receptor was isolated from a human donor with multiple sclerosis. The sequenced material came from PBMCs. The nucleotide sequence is TGTGCCAGCAGCGTAGATGCCACCGGGGAGCTGTTTTTT. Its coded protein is CASSVDATGELFF.